A single sample gave rise to the 26 T cell receptor beta chains below, sequenced in a study of molecular identifiers for immune sequencing clone quantification. Via MiXCR, TCRdb re-called the PCR reads, giving one row per CDR3 protein. The sample carries some 650,000 distinct CDR3 sequences, about 20% recorded once. What was sequenced was naive CD8+ T cells from blood, with Jurkat cell RNA spiked in. The subset was: FACS-sorted CD8+CD4-CCR7+CD45RA+ naive T cells. Source of these receptors: a human donor in good health. Some libraries in this study had Jurkat cell RNA spiked in.

This clonotype was observed many times. The gene calls are TRBV4-3 and TRBJ2-7; D may be TRBD1 or TRBD2 (5 bases each). The CDR3 extends over 15 amino acids. Germline CDR1 reads LGHNA; CDR2 reads YSLEER. Trimming took 0 bases from V and 3 from J, leaving 12 bases between them. The CDR3 loop reads CASSQDLGRYYEQYF. The CDR3 DNA follows: TGCGCCAGCAGCCAAGACCTGGGACGGTACTACGAGCAGTACTTC.

There are many counts of this clonotype. The rearrangement uses TRBV28 and TRBJ2-4, with 7 nucleotides matching TRBD1. Germline trimming cut 3 bases from V and 0 bases from J; bases unmatched to any gene: 8. Germline V gene lookup returns CDR1 MDHEN and CDR2 SYDVKM. The CDR3 length is 17 residues. The CDR3 nucleotides read TGTGCCAGCAGTTTGGCCGGACAGGTGCTAGCCAAAAACATTCAGTACTTC. Its translation: CASSLAGQVLAKNIQYF.

For this clonotype: This may arise from a read error, as a much more abundant clone is one base away. The chain is built from TRBV13 and TRBJ1-2; maybe TRBD1 (5 bases). Germline V gene sequence: CDR1 PRHDT, CDR2 FYEKMQ (reference sequence). Trimming cost V 3 bases and J 4 bases, with 15 bases left between them. The CDR3 sequence is 15 residues long. The CDR3 reads CASSLSRDAAYGYTF. CDR3 DNA: TGTGCCAGCAGCTTGTCCAGGGACGCCGCCTATGGCTACACCTTC.

This clonotype was seen repeatedly, ten times or more. This chain links TRBV14 with TRBJ1-1; 7 bases align to TRBD1. V shed 2 bases and J 4 bases; nucleotides not matched to a gene: 7. Germline V gene data show CDR1 as SGHDN and CDR2 as FVKESK. The CDR3 runs to 15 residues. DNA of the CDR3: TGTGCCAGCAGCCAAATAAGGGGGCGCGGCACTGAAGCTTTCTTT. Its translation: CASSQIRGRGTEAFF.

The chain employs TRBV7-9 and TRBJ2-2; 8 positions match TRBD1. V dropped 5 bases and J dropped 3; count of bases not matched to a gene: 8. Germline V CDR1 and CDR2: SEHNR, FQNEAQ (reference sequence). This CDR3 comprises 16 residues. CDR3 sequence: CASSLRTGTYTGELFF. The CDR3 nucleotides are TGTGCCAGCAGCCTGCGGACAGGGACATACACCGGGGAGCTGTTTTTT.

The V gene is TRBV6-5, the J gene TRBJ2-7, with 8 bases lining up with TRBD1. V lost 1 base, J lost 4 bases, and 6 bases stayed unmatched. CDR1 MNHEY and CDR2 SVGAGI come from the germline V gene. This CDR3 region has 15 residues. The CDR3 loop is CASSYYAGGFYEQYF. The CDR3 DNA is TGTGCCAGCAGTTACTATGCAGGGGGCTTTTACGAGCAGTACTTC.

The chain uses TRBV7-3 and TRBJ2-1; D is ambiguous. Trimming took 5 bases from V and 3 from J, leaving 11 bases between them. CDR3 length equals 14 residues. Germline loops: CDR1 SGHTA, CDR2 FQGTGA. CDR3 DNA sequence: TGTGCCAGCAGCCTAAACCTCGACTACAATGAGCAGTTCTTC. Protein sequence: CASSLNLDYNEQFF.

This clonotype was seen many times. The J gene is TRBJ2-1, the V gene TRBV6-6, with D possibly being TRBD1 (6 bases). V lost 5 bases to trimming and J lost 10 bases, with 12 bases between them. Germline CDR1 reads MNHNY; CDR2 reads SVGAGI (reference sequence). This CDR3 is built from 12 residues. The CDR3 nucleotides read TGTGCCAGCAGTCAACCTGGACAGGAGCAGTTCTTC. This codes for CASSQPGQEQFF.

At least ten counts were recorded for this clonotype. The V call is TRBV6-5, the J call TRBJ1-1; perhaps TRBD1 as D (5 bases). The CDR3 is made up of 13 amino acids. From germline, CDR1 is MNHEY and CDR2 SVGAGI. The V end lost 8 bases, the J end lost 0 bases, and 10 bases lay between the germline ends. The CDR3 sequence is CASGDLMNTEAFF. In nucleotides, the CDR3 is TGTGCCAGCGGGGACCTCATGAACACTGAAGCTTTCTTT.

Many counts were recorded for this clonotype. This sequence joins TRBV3-1 and TRBJ2-7; tentative D call: TRBD1 (6 bases). The CDR3 has 14 residues. Trimming cost V 0 bases and J 6 bases, with 12 bases left between them. Looked up from germline, CDR1 is LGHDT and CDR2 is YNNKEL (reference sequence). CDR3 DNA: TGTGCCAGCAGCCAAGATACAGGGCTGGGCGAGCAGTACTTC. This sequence encodes CASSQDTGLGEQYF.

This clonotype was found a few times. This rearrangement joins TRBV4-2 to TRBJ1-5; D is uncertain. This CDR3 has 17 residues. Germline CDR1 LGHNA, CDR2 YNFKEQ. V was shortened by 0 bases and J by 0 bases, with 12 bases between the two germline ends. DNA for the CDR3: TGTGCCAGCAGCCAAGATCGACTGCTAAATAGCAATCAGCCCCAGCATTTT. It yields the protein CASSQDRLLNSNQPQHF.

With respect to this clonotype: A read error may account for a junction end that differs from germline. This rearrangement joins TRBV5-3 to TRBJ2-2; D may be TRBD1 (5 bases). TRBV5-3 counts as an open reading frame of uncertain function. The CDR3 is 17 residues long. Here the CDR3 reads CASSLDTPDPNTGELFF. The CDR3 DNA follows: TGTGCCAGCAGCTTGGACACTCCCGACCCAAACACCGGGGAGCTGTTTTTT.

There are a few counts of this clonotype. The J gene is TRBJ2-3, the V gene TRBV2; D not resolved. Germline CDR1 and CDR2: SNHLY and FYNNEI. The V end lost 8 bases, the J end lost 6 bases, and 12 bases lay between the germline ends. The CDR3 covers 12 residues. The CDR3 nucleotides are TGTGCCAGCGAAGGGATTAGGGATACGCAGTATTTT. This gives the protein CASEGIRDTQYF. Filled out from reference TRBV2 and TRBJ2-3, the complete variable domain reads EPEVTQTPSHQVTQMGQEVILRCVPISNHLYFYWYRQILGQKVEFLVSFYNNEISEKSEIFDDQFSVERPDGSNFTLKIRSTKLEDSAMYFCASEGIRDTQYFGPGTRLTVL.

This clonotype was observed a handful of times. V is TRBV4-3 and J is TRBJ2-2; D might be TRBD1 or TRBD2, each matching 5 bases. The CDR3 covers 16 residues. The germline CDR1 and CDR2 sequences are LGHNA and YSLEER. The ends were cut back, 4 bases at V and 4 bases at J, with 16 bases in the middle. The CDR3, as DNA: TGCGCCAGCAGCCCCGGGGTGGGGCAGGGCACCGGGGAGCTGTTTTTT. Translated, it gives CASSPGVGQGTGELFF.

This chain joins TRBV5-5 and TRBJ1-1, with 7 bases aligning to TRBD1. CDR3 length: 13 amino acids. CDR1 SGHKS and CDR2 YYEKEE come from the germline V gene (reference sequence). V gave up 0 bases and J gave up 7 bases; unmatched junction bases: 3. CDR3 nucleotide sequence: TGTGCCAGCAGCTTGGGAAACAGGGGTGAAGCTTTCTTT. This codes for CASSLGNRGEAFF.

Turning to this clonotype: Being one base from a much bigger clone, this may be a read error. The chain recombines TRBV4-1 with TRBJ2-7; D perhaps matches TRBD2 (5 bases). V shed 1 base and J shed 4 bases, with 17 bases lying between them. The germline V gene has CDR1 MGHRA and CDR2 YSYEKL. The CDR3 sequence is 16 residues long. This CDR3 reads CASSQGYLGSGYEQYF. The CDR3 DNA is TGCGCCAGCAGCCAAGGATATCTGGGATCGGGGTACGAGCAGTACTTC.

About this clonotype: Since no conserved phenylalanine or tryptophan closes the CDR3, a read error is the likely cause. This chain connects TRBV9 to TRBJ2-7; D is unresolved. CDR3 length: 11 residues. The V end was cut by 0 bases, the J end by 7 bases, with 5 bases between. Germline CDR1 reads SGDLS; CDR2 reads YYNGEE. CDR3: CASSVGQEQYL. CDR3 nucleotides: TGTGCCAGCAGCGTAGGTCAGGAGCAGTACCTC.

The chain recombines TRBV2 with TRBJ2-2; the D is unclear. Germline CDR1 reads SNHLY; CDR2 reads FYNNEI. Trimming removed 6 bases at V and 0 bases at J, with 11 bases between. This CDR3 is 15 amino acids long. CDR3 amino acids: CASRPRQPNTGELFF. CDR3 coding DNA: TGTGCCAGCAGACCCCGACAACCGAACACCGGGGAGCTGTTTTTT.

As regards this clonotype: A much bigger clone sits one base away, suggesting this may be a read error. This chain connects TRBV4-3 to TRBJ2-7; maybe TRBD1 (5 bases). Per the germline V gene, CDR1 is LGHNA and CDR2 is YSLEER. There are 15 residues in the CDR3. The CDR3 is CASSLSRVESYEQCF. The CDR3 DNA follows: TGCGCCAGCAGCCTCTCCAGGGTGGAATCCTACGAGCAGTGCTTC.

This clonotype was counted many times. The rearrangement joins TRBV27 to TRBJ2-7; D may be TRBD2 (5 bases). The CDR3 extends over 15 amino acids. Germline V lookup: CDR1 MNHEY, CDR2 SMNVEV (reference sequence). Trimming left V 1 base short and J 2 bases short, with 12 bases between. The CDR3 reads CASSLYPGMAYEQYF. In nucleotides, the CDR3 is TGTGCCAGCAGTTTATATCCGGGGATGGCCTACGAGCAGTACTTC.

The gene calls are TRBV5-6 and TRBJ1-1, with a weak D call TRBD1 (5 bases). The CDR3 has 16 residues. The germline gives CDR1 SGHDT, CDR2 YYEEEE. Trimming stripped 3 bases from V and 1 base from J, with 16 bases between. The CDR3 coding sequence is TGTGCCAGCAGCTCACTGGGGGGTTTTGGGAACACTGAAGCTTTCTTT. It translates to CASSSLGGFGNTEAFF.

This clonotype was seen repeatedly, ten times or more. The V call is TRBV4-1, the J call TRBJ1-2, with 7 positions matching TRBD1. The ends lost 2 bases at V and 2 bases at J; junction bases unmatched: 2. This CDR3 is built from 14 residues. Germline V gene sequence: CDR1 MGHRA, CDR2 YSYEKL. For the CDR3, the DNA is TGCGCCAGCAGCCAACCACAGGGGAACTATGGCTACACCTTC. Residues: CASSQPQGNYGYTF.

J is TRBJ1-3 and V is TRBV9; a weak D match, TRBD1 (6 bases). Germline CDR1 reads SGDLS; CDR2 reads YYNGEE. The CDR3 has 14 amino acids. Deletions cut 3 bases from V and 4 bases from J, with 11 bases between. The DNA of the CDR3 is TGTGCCAGCAGCGGGGGGGCAGACGGAAACACCATATATTTT. Translating it yields CASSGGADGNTIYF.

In regard to this clonotype: A read error may be the cause here, since a much bigger clone is one base away. The chain combines TRBV6-6 with TRBJ1-5; 11 bases map to TRBD1. V dropped 7 bases and J dropped 8; count of bases not matched to a gene: 7. The CDR3 extends over 14 amino acids. Germline loops: CDR1 MNHNY, CDR2 SVGAGI (reference sequence). CDR3 in amino acids: CASNFGDRGKPQHF. CDR3 coding DNA: TGTGCCAGCAATTTTGGGGACAGGGGGAAGCCCCAGCATTTT.

The rearrangement links TRBV7-9 to TRBJ2-7; D not certain. V lost 6 bases and J 6 bases, leaving 12 bases between the germline ends. Germline V gene lookup returns CDR1 SEHNR and CDR2 FQNEAQ (reference sequence). The CDR3 is made up of 12 amino acids. CDR3 protein: CASRDVTSEQYF. CDR3 coding DNA: TGTGCCAGCAGGGATGTGACCTCCGAGCAGTACTTC.

The chain carries TRBV4-2 and TRBJ1-2; 7 bases fit TRBD1. Per germline, CDR1 LGHNA and CDR2 YNFKEQ. This CDR3 is built from 17 residues. The ends lost 1 base at V and 2 bases at J; junction bases unmatched: 10. The CDR3 DNA follows: TGTGCCAGCAGCCAAGTAGTTCGGGACAGTGAGAACTATGGCTACACCTTC. Its translation: CASSQVVRDSENYGYTF.